This TCR beta chain was captured in a study of identical twins. Study-level results: The abundant beta clonotypes from cord blood had fewer insertions, and memory repertoires had none of this.

TCRdb recomputed calls from the 5' RACE reads with MiXCR, one row per CDR3 protein. The sample includes roughly 260,000 distinct CDR3 sequences, around 15% of them seen just once. Germline V gene sequence: CDR1 WNHNN, CDR2 SYGVQD (reference sequence). This CDR3 comprises 9 residues. V was shortened by 7 bases and J by 8 bases, with 5 bases between the two germline ends. Remarks on this clonotype: What it recognizes is unknown.

The sequence came from a woman aged 18-35 years in good health. The rearrangement uses TRBV10-1 and TRBJ1-2, with D uncertain. Material: memory (CD45RO+) T cells sorted from blood. This CDR3 is CASNAGYTF. The CDR3 nucleotides are TGCGCCAGCAATGCCGGCTACACCTTC.